This section outlines one TCR beta chain sequence together with its context. These data are taken from a study of blood T cell repertoires in COVID-19. Turning to the study itself: Sample material is recorded as cDNA or gDNA derived from T cells, B-cell-depleted T cells, or PBMCs.

Sequencing was performed with immunoSEQ multiplex PCR; in TCRdb, only in-frame clones are kept and a portion is missing. The table records approximately 260,000 clones, nearly 90% of them present only once. Enrolled during active infection, Seattle patients were then followed longitudinally. Sample: peripheral blood. The source is a woman in her sixties with COVID-19, enrolled during active disease.

The CDR3 sequence is CAISEGEGNYGYTF. The CDR3 DNA reads as TGTGCCATCAGTGAGGGGGAGGGTAATTATGGCTACACCTTC. J is TRBJ1-2 and V is TRBV10-3; D remains ambiguous. CDR3 length: 14 amino acids. V lost 2 bases to trimming and J lost 5 bases, with 12 bases between them. Germline lookup yields CDR1 ENHRY and CDR2 SYGVKD.